This T cell receptor (beta chain) stems from a study of cytomegalovirus exposure and HLA in healthy donors. This CDR3 has 14 residues. V was trimmed by 0 bases and J by 4 bases, leaving 11 bases between them. Germline CDR1 is SGDLS and CDR2 is YYNGEE. It was with 60 Vbeta and 13 Jbeta primers that the PCR ran. Sequencing was performed with immunoSEQ multiplex PCR; in TCRdb, only in-frame clones are kept and a portion is missing. The sample has about 140,000 clones, 55% to 80% seen once. This receptor was obtained from a woman aged 40 to 50 in good health and CMV-seronegative. This chain links TRBV9 with TRBJ2-7; D remains unclear. The sequencing sample was made of PBMCs. In nucleotides, the CDR3 is TGTGCCAGCAGCGTAGGGGCTAACGCTTACGAGCAGTACTTC. Translating it yields CASSVGANAYEQYF.